The 32 T cell receptor beta chains presented below share a single source sample, sequenced in a study of cytomegalovirus exposure and HLA in healthy donors. Sequencing used immunoSEQ multiplex PCR; TCRdb keeps in-frame clones, though not all of them. In the table there are about 160,000 clones, approximately 96% of which are singletons. The sequencing sample was made of PBMCs. The receptors shown here come from a woman between 18 and 29 years old in good health and CMV-seronegative.

The J gene is TRBJ2-7, the V gene TRBV18, with 10 bases aligning to TRBD1. The ends lost 3 bases at V and 5 bases at J; junction bases unmatched: 13. The CDR3 loop spans 17 amino acids. Germline CDR1 is KGHSH and CDR2 is LQKENI. The CDR3 DNA reads TGTGCCAGCTCACCCTCCTCACCCGGGACAGGGGACCACGAGCAGTACTTC. As protein: CASSPSSPGTGDHEQYF.

Of note for this clone: A junction boundary mismatches the germline segment, possibly from a read error. V is TRBV7-7 and J is TRBJ1-2, with unresolved D. CDR1 is SSHAT, CDR2 FNYEAQ, per germline (reference sequence). The CDR3 consists of 13 residues. The CDR3 DNA sequence: TGTGCTAGCAGCCCCATGGAGGGTAATGGCTACACCTTC. It codes for CASSPMEGNGYTF.

V gene TRBV7-9 combines with J gene TRBJ2-6; 8 bases are shared with TRBD1. Per germline, CDR1 SEHNR and CDR2 FQNEAQ (reference sequence). V trimming: 4 bases; J trimming: 6 bases; junction bases outside the gene matches: 5. This CDR3 is 15 amino acids long. In DNA, the CDR3 is TGTGCCAGCAGCTCCGGACAGGGAGAGGCCAACGTCCTGACTTTC. It is translated as CASSSGQGEANVLTF. Full variable domain (rest looked up from reference TRBV7-9 and TRBJ2-6): DTGVSQNPRHKITKRGQNVTFRCDPISEHNRLYWYRQTLGQGPEFLTYFQNEAQLEKSRLLSDRFSAERPKGSFSTLEIQRTEQGDSAMYLCASSSGQGEANVLTFGAGSRLTVL.

This clone has more than one count but fewer than ten. At the DNA level, this CDR3 is encoded by other sequences in the same sample as well. The V call is TRBV4-1, the J call TRBJ1-1; maybe TRBD1 (5 bases). The V gene's germline CDR1 is MGHRA and CDR2 YSYEKL. CDR3 size: 13 residues. V lost 1 base and J 5 bases, leaving 8 bases between the germline ends. The CDR3 sequence: CASSQVGGTEAFF. The CDR3 nucleotides read TGCGCCAGCAGCCAAGTCGGGGGAACTGAAGCTTTCTTT.

The chain recombines TRBV4-2 with TRBJ1-1; D might be TRBD1 (5 bases). V was cut by 5 bases and J by 4 bases, with 14 bases left in between. Germline V gene lookup returns CDR1 LGHNA and CDR2 YNFKEQ. This CDR3 is built from 14 residues. The CDR3 coding sequence is TGTGCCAGCAGCTTGGGAGGGGACGGCACTGAAGCTTTCTTT. Amino acid sequence: CASSLGGDGTEAFF.

V and J are TRBV5-1 and TRBJ2-7, with 9 bases matching TRBD1. Germline values: CDR1 SGHRS, CDR2 YFSETQ. This CDR3 comprises 14 residues. Germline trimming cut 7 bases from V and 4 bases from J; bases unmatched to any gene: 9. The CDR3 loop is CASRLGQGVYEQYF. For the CDR3, the DNA is TGCGCCAGCCGGCTGGGACAGGGAGTATACGAGCAGTACTTC. Together with reference TRBV5-1 and TRBJ2-7, the CDR3 gives the full variable domain: KAGVTQTPRYLIKTRGQQVTLSCSPISGHRSVSWYQQTPGQGLQFLFEYFSETQRNKGNFPGRFSGRQFSNSRSEMNVSTLELGDSALYLCASRLGQGVYEQYFGPGTRLTVT.

The chain has TRBV7-9 and TRBJ1-1, with TRBD1 as a possible D gene (5 bases). Germline V CDR1 and CDR2: SEHNR, FQNEAQ (reference sequence). V was clipped by 0 bases and J by 1 base, with 15 bases between them. The CDR3 is 17 residues long. CDR3 DNA: TGTGCCAGCAGCTTAGCTTTACCCCACAGGCAGAACACTGAAGCTTTCTTT. Its protein is CASSLALPHRQNTEAFF.

The chain joins TRBV9 to TRBJ1-4, with a possible D match to TRBD1 (5 bases). Germline CDR1 SGDLS, CDR2 YYNGEE. The CDR3 extends over 15 amino acids. The V gene lost 4 bases and the J gene lost 8 bases, with 18 bases spanning the gap. CDR3 sequence reads: CASSPRWGVEEKLFF. Written as DNA, the CDR3 is TGTGCCAGCAGCCCCCGGTGGGGGGTGGAGGAAAAACTGTTTTTT.

The gene calls are TRBV29-1 and TRBJ2-7, with D uncertain. CDR3 length: 14 amino acids. The germline V gene has CDR1 SQVTM and CDR2 ANQGSEA. Deletions cut 1 base from V and 0 bases from J, with 10 bases between. The CDR3 DNA follows: TGCAGCGTTGAAGTCCAGACGGGCTCCTACGAGCAGTACTTC. This encodes CSVEVQTGSYEQYF.

The chain uses TRBV9 and TRBJ2-1; 14 bases agree with TRBD2. With 4 bases clipped from V and 10 bases from J, the junction kept 31 bases outside the gene matches. Germline V lookup: CDR1 SGDLS, CDR2 YYNGEE. The CDR3 covers 23 residues. The CDR3 nucleotides read TGTGCCAGCAGCCCGGCGGACCGACTACAGGGCACCTGGGGGACTAGCGGGGGAGGGGAGCAGTTCTTC. Translation: CASSPADRLQGTWGTSGGGEQFF. Drawing the rest from reference TRBV9 and TRBJ2-1, the complete variable domain is DSGVTQTPKHLITATGQRVTLRCSPRSGDLSVYWYQQSLDQGLQFLIQYYNGEERAKGNILERFSAQQFPDLHSELNLSSLELGDSALYFCASSPADRLQGTWGTSGGGEQFFGPGTRLTVL.

The chain has TRBV5-1 and TRBJ2-1; 12 bases line up with TRBD2. V lost 0 bases, J lost 9 bases, and 4 bases stayed unmatched. Germline V gives CDR1 SGHRS, CDR2 YFSETQ. This CDR3 spans 15 amino acids. The CDR3 region has the DNA TGCGCCAGCAGCTTGGTAACTAGCGGGGGGAGTGAGCAGTTCTTC. As protein: CASSLVTSGGSEQFF.

The genes are TRBV14 and TRBJ1-1; TRBD1 might be the D (5 bases). Germline CDR1 is SGHDN and CDR2 is FVKESK. The CDR3 length is 14 residues. V was trimmed by 5 bases and J by 4 bases, leaving 14 bases between them. CDR3 nucleotides: TGTGCCAGCAGCTTCCTAGGAGGGGCCACTGAAGCTTTCTTT. It is translated as CASSFLGGATEAFF. The full variable domain, in which reference TRBV14 and TRBJ1-1 provide the parts outside the CDR3, is EAGVTQFPSHSVIEKGQTVTLRCDPISGHDNLYWYRRVMGKEIKFLLHFVKESKQDESGMPNNRFLAERTGGTYSTLKVQPAELEDSGVYFCASSFLGGATEAFFGQGTRLTVV.

V gene TRBV6-5 combines with J gene TRBJ1-2; possible D gene TRBD1, 6 bases. V gave up 0 bases and J gave up 6 bases, with 11 bases separating them. Germline CDR1 MNHEY, CDR2 SVGAGI. This CDR3 has 14 amino acids. CDR3 protein: CASSYSAGVDGYTF. CDR3 DNA: TGTGCCAGCAGTTACTCGGCAGGGGTTGATGGCTACACCTTC.

The chain couples TRBV29-1 to TRBJ1-1, with no clear D. V was trimmed by 3 bases and J by 0 bases, leaving 14 bases between them. CDR3 size: 15 residues. CDR1 SQVTM and CDR2 ANQGSEA come from the germline V gene. CDR3 residues: CSVDRGTTMNTEAFF. In nucleotides, the CDR3 is TGCAGCGTTGACCGAGGCACAACGATGAACACTGAAGCTTTCTTT.

This clone was observed once. This chain uses TRBV27 with TRBJ2-2, with D possibly being TRBD1 (5 bases). V lost 6 bases, J lost 1 base, and 9 bases lay in between. The CDR3 length is 14 residues. Germline CDR1 is MNHEY and CDR2 is SMNVEV (reference sequence). CDR3 loop: CASSRTLNTGELFF. The CDR3 DNA reads as TGTGCCAGCAGCCGGACACTGAACACCGGGGAGCTGTTTTTT.

The rearrangement uses TRBV27 and TRBJ2-7; 7 bases fit TRBD1. The CDR3 runs to 17 residues. The V segment lost 4 bases and the J segment 3 bases; nucleotides outside the gene matches: 15. Looked up from germline, CDR1 is MNHEY and CDR2 is SMNVEV (reference sequence). CDR3 in DNA: TGTGCCAGCAGTTCCCCGACAGGGCGGAGATATATCTACGAGCAGTACTTC. Translating it yields CASSSPTGRRYIYEQYF.

V usage is TRBV7-8 and J usage is TRBJ1-2; TRBD1 aligns across 8 bases. The germline CDR1 and CDR2 sequences are SGHVS and FQNEAQ. Trimming at V came to 1 base and at J to 4 bases, leaving 8 bases not matched to a gene. This CDR3 has 16 residues. The CDR3 DNA reads TGTGCCAGCAGCTTAGGGACAGGGCCGGTGGGCTATGGCTACACCTTC. Translation gives CASSLGTGPVGYGYTF.

The V gene is TRBV30, the J gene TRBJ1-3; 11 nucleotides line up with TRBD1. The CDR3 spans 15 residues. The germline V gene encodes CDR1 GTSNPN and CDR2 SVGIG (reference sequence). Trimming at V came to 4 bases and at J to 3 bases, leaving 5 bases not matched to a gene. CDR3 DNA: TGTGCCTGGACAGAGGACAGGGGGCTTGGAAACACCATATATTTT. It codes for CAWTEDRGLGNTIYF. Full variable domain (remainder filled in from reference TRBV30 and TRBJ1-3): SQTIHQWPATLVQPVGSPLSLECTVEGTSNPNLYWYRQAAGRGLQLLFYSVGIGQISSEVPQNLSASRPQDRQFILSSKKLLLSDSGFYLCAWTEDRGLGNTIYFGEGSWLTVV.

This sequence joins TRBV6-4 and TRBJ2-7, with a weak D call TRBD2 (7 bases). V gave up 4 bases and J gave up 11 bases, with 30 bases separating them. The CDR3 sequence is 17 residues long. In germline, CDR1 is MRHNA, CDR2 SNTAGT. CDR3 coding DNA: TGTGCCAGCAGTGCCGCATCTCTCGTCGGCGGGGGCCGTACTGAGTACTTC. Encoded protein: CASSAASLVGGGRTEYF.

The rearrangement links TRBV9 to TRBJ1-3, with D unresolved. V was cut by 0 bases and J by 0 bases, with 10 bases left in between. The CDR3 consists of 16 residues. Germline assignment: CDR1 SGDLS and CDR2 YYNGEE. This chain's CDR3 is CASSVATTPSGNTIYF. For the CDR3, the DNA is TGTGCCAGCAGCGTAGCGACAACTCCCTCTGGAAACACCATATATTTT.

The V and J genes are TRBV7-2 and TRBJ1-2; D perhaps matches TRBD1 (6 bases). This CDR3 spans 15 amino acids. Trimming removed 1 base from V and 6 bases from J, with 15 bases in between. Germline values: CDR1 SGHTA, CDR2 FQGNSA. The CDR3 nucleotides are TGTGCCAGCAGCTTAGTGGGGGGGCGCGGGAATGGCTACACCTTC. This codes for CASSLVGGRGNGYTF. Variable domain in full (rest from reference TRBV7-2 and TRBJ1-2): GAGVSQSPSNKVTEKGKDVELRCDPISGHTALYWYRQSLGQGLEFLIYFQGNSAPDKSGLPSDRFSAERTGGSVSTLTIQRTQQEDSAVYLCASSLVGGRGNGYTFGSGTRLTVV.

The V and J genes are TRBV6-5 and TRBJ1-1, with D possibly TRBD1 on 6 matching bases. Germline V lookup: CDR1 MNHEY, CDR2 SVGAGI. V lost 6 bases and J lost 1, with 15 bases in between. The CDR3 covers 15 residues. CDR3 protein: CASSPWGRGNTEAFF. CDR3 coding DNA: TGTGCCAGCAGCCCCTGGGGCAGGGGGAACACTGAAGCTTTCTTT.

The chain uses TRBV30 and TRBJ1-6; D is undetermined. Trimming cost V 0 bases and J 0 bases, with 9 bases left between them. This CDR3 is built from 16 residues. Germline-derived CDR1 and CDR2 are GTSNPN and SVGIG (reference sequence). The DNA of the CDR3 is TGTGCCTGGAGTGTAGTTTTCAGCTCCTATAATTCACCCCTCCACTTT. Its protein product is CAWSVVFSSYNSPLHF.

This CDR3 is CASSKRTNPATEAFF. The CDR3 bases are TGTGCCAGCAGTAAAAGGACAAACCCAGCCACTGAAGCTTTCTTT. The V and J genes are TRBV6-5 and TRBJ1-1; weak D call: TRBD1 (5 bases). Trimming stripped 5 bases from V and 4 bases from J, with 17 bases between. Germline CDR1 reads MNHEY; CDR2 reads SVGAGI. This CDR3 contains 15 residues.

The chain is built from TRBV11-2 and TRBJ2-7; D call uncertain. Germline CDR1 is SGHAT and CDR2 is FQNNGV. CDR3 length: 13 residues. The V end lost 3 bases, the J end lost 2 bases, and 8 bases lay between the germline ends. The CDR3, as DNA: TGTGCCAGCAGCTTTGGCAGGACCTACGAGCAGTACTTC. Protein sequence: CASSFGRTYEQYF.

The chain links TRBV4-1 to TRBJ2-7, with D possibly matching TRBD2 (6 bases). There are 14 residues in the CDR3. V lost 3 bases and J lost 2, with 11 bases in between. Per germline, CDR1 MGHRA and CDR2 YSYEKL. CDR3 bases: TGCGCCAGCAGCCAGGTCGGCGGGGCCTACGAGCAGTACTTC. It yields the protein CASSQVGGAYEQYF.

The chain employs TRBV5-1 and TRBJ2-5; tentatively, D is TRBD2 (6 bases). Trimming took 4 bases from V and 7 from J, leaving 11 bases between them. There are 12 residues in the CDR3. The germline gives CDR1 SGHRS, CDR2 YFSETQ. In DNA, the CDR3 is TGCGCCAGCAGCAGTGGGACTTGGACCCAGTACTTC. Residues: CASSSGTWTQYF.

The rearrangement uses TRBV6-5 and TRBJ2-7; 9 nucleotides agree with TRBD1. With 5 bases clipped from V and 3 bases from J, the junction kept 8 bases outside the gene matches. The CDR3 loop spans 15 amino acids. Per germline, CDR1 MNHEY and CDR2 SVGAGI. CDR3 in amino acids: CASSRPGQGHYEQYF. CDR3 sequence (DNA): TGTGCCAGCAGTAGGCCGGGACAGGGTCACTACGAGCAGTACTTC.

V gene TRBV19 combines with J gene TRBJ2-6, with D possibly matching TRBD1 (6 bases). This CDR3 comprises 18 residues. The ends were cut back, 4 bases at V and 1 base at J, with 17 bases in the middle. Germline-derived CDR1 and CDR2 are LNHDA and SQIVND (reference sequence). This CDR3 is CASSTLDSGQSGANVLTF. DNA of the CDR3: TGTGCCAGTAGTACCCTGGACAGTGGCCAGTCTGGGGCCAACGTCCTGACTTTC.

This chain joins TRBV7-2 and TRBJ2-1, with a tentative D call TRBD2 (7 bases). Between the trimmed V and J ends, which lost 2 bases and 6 bases, there was a span of 14 bases. There are 15 residues in the CDR3. Per germline, CDR1 SGHTA and CDR2 FQGNSA. CDR3 coding DNA: TGTGCCAGCAGCTTACAGTGGGGGGGCTTCAATGAGCAGTTCTTC. This codes for CASSLQWGGFNEQFF.

The chain links TRBV14 to TRBJ2-7; D might be TRBD2 (5 bases). The germline V gene encodes CDR1 SGHDN and CDR2 FVKESK. V shed 0 bases and J shed 6 bases, with 15 bases lying between them. This CDR3 comprises 15 residues. CDR3 protein: CASSQDARDPGEQYF. Written as DNA, the CDR3 is TGTGCCAGCAGCCAAGATGCGAGGGATCCCGGCGAGCAGTACTTC. The full variable domain, its missing parts supplied by reference TRBV14 and TRBJ2-7, is EAGVTQFPSHSVIEKGQTVTLRCDPISGHDNLYWYRRVMGKEIKFLLHFVKESKQDESGMPNNRFLAERTGGTYSTLKVQPAELEDSGVYFCASSQDARDPGEQYFGPGTRLTVT.

V usage is TRBV5-4 and J usage is TRBJ2-7, with D perhaps TRBD1 (6 bases). The CDR3 has 14 residues. V lost 3 bases and J lost 0, with 10 bases in between. Germline lookup yields CDR1 SGHNT and CDR2 YYREEE (reference sequence). This CDR3 is CASSSVGASYEQYF. DNA of the CDR3: TGTGCCAGCAGCTCCGTGGGGGCCTCCTACGAGCAGTACTTC.